Sequencing of this T cell receptor (beta chain) was carried out in a study of OX40 agonist ivuxolimab in advanced cancers. Germline CDR1 reads MDHEN; CDR2 reads SYDVKM. This CDR3 is built from 15 residues. The junction had 7 bases not matched to a gene; V was cut back by 3 bases and J by 8 bases. Clones were read by immunoSEQ multiplex PCR, and TCRdb kept only the in-frame ones, dropping some. The sample has just over 90,000 clones; around 94% are singletons. The sequence was collected from an adult with an advanced solid tumor such as melanoma, head and neck, liver or kidney cancer. The source material was CD4+ or CD8+ T cells sorted from blood, sampled in a trial of the OX40 agonist ivuxolimab. This chain links TRBV28 with TRBJ1-4, with 9 bases matching TRBD1. This CDR3 is CASSFFDRGSEKLFF. CDR3 nucleotides: TGTGCCAGCAGTTTTTTCGACAGGGGGAGCGAAAAACTGTTTTTT. Full variable domain (outside the CDR3, taken from reference TRBV28 and TRBJ1-4): DVKVTQSSRYLVKRTGEKVFLECVQDMDHENMFWYRQDPGLGLRLIYFSYDVKMKEKGDIPEGYSVSREKKERFSLILESASTNQTSMYLCASSFFDRGSEKLFFGSGTQLSVL.